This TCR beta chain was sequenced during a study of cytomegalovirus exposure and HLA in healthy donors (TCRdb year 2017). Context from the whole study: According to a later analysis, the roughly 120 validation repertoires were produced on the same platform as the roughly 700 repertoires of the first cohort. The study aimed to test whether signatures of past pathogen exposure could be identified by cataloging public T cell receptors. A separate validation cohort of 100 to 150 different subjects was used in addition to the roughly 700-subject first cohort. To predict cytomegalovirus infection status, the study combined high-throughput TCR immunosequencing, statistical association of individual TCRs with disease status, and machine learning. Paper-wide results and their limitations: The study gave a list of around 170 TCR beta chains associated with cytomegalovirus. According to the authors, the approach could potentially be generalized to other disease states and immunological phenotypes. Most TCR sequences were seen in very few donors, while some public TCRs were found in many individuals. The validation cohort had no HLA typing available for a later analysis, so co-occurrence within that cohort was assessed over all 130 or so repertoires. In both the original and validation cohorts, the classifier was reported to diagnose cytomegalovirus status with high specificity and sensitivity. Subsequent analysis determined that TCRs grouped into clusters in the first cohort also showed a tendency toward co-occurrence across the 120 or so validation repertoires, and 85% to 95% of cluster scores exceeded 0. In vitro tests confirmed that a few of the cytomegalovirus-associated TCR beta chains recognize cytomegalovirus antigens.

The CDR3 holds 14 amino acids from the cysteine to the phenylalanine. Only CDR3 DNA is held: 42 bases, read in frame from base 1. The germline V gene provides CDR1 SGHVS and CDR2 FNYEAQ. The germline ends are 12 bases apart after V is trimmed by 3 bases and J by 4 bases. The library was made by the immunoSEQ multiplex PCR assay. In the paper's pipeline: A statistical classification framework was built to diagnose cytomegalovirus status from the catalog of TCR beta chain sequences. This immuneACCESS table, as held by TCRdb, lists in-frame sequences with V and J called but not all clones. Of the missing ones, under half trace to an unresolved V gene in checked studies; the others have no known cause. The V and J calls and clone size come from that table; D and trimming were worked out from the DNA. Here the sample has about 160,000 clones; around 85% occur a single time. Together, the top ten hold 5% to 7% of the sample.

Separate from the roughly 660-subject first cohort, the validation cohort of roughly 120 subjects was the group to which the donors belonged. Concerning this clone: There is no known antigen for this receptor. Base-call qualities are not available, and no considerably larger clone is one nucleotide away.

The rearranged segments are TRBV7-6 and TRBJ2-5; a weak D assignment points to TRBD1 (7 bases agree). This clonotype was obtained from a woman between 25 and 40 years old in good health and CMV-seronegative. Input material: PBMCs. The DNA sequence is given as TGTGCCAGCAGCTTGGAGGGACAGCCAGAGACCCAGTACTTC. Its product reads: CASSLEGQPETQYF.